This T cell receptor beta chain is from a study of early T cells in non-severe SARS-CoV-2 infection. The length of the CDR3 is 14 residues. Germline V gene sequence: CDR1 PRHDT, CDR2 FYEKMQ (reference sequence). Losses at the gene ends were 3 bases for V and 6 bases for J; bases not matched to a gene: 1. This clonotype was picked up many times. MiXCR, applied by TCRdb to the 5' RACE reads, yields one record per CDR3 protein. The sample has tens of thousands of distinct CDR3 sequences, around 5% seen once. This chain joins TRBV13 and TRBJ2-7; 14 bases agree with TRBD2. The sample taken for sequencing was whole blood. This sequence originates from an adult who was a healthcare worker with PCR-confirmed SARS-CoV-2 infection or an uninfected control (not recorded which). The CDR3 region has the DNA TGTGCCAGCAGCTTGGGACTAGCGGGAGTCGAGCAGTACTTC. Translating gives CASSLGLAGVEQYF. Looking up the rest from reference TRBV13 and TRBJ2-7 gives the full variable domain: AAGVIQSPRHLIKEKRETATLKCYPIPRHDTVYWYQQGPGQDPQFLISFYEKMQSDKGSIPDRFSAQQFSDYHSELNMSSLELGDSALYFCASSLGLAGVEQYFGPGTRLTVT.